This TCR beta chain was sequenced in a study of blood T cell repertoires in COVID-19. Turning to the study itself: Whether acute or convalescent, the COVID-19 samples came from the United States, Italy and Spain. PBMCs, B-cell-depleted T cells, or T cells provided the cDNA or gDNA that made up the material.

V trimming: 3 bases; J trimming: 0 bases; junction bases outside the gene matches: 5. CDR1 and CDR2 (germline): SGHTA, FQGNSA. This CDR3 has 15 amino acids. As handled by the study authors: Amplification with reference gene primers provided the estimates of nucleated cell counts. Clones were sequenced by immunoSEQ multiplex PCR, and TCRdb holds only the in-frame ones, with some missing. V, J and clone size reflect that table, while D and trimming were determined from the DNA. Of about 100,000 clones listed, around 88% are singletons. The chain carries TRBV7-2 and TRBJ2-7; 7 bases fit TRBD2. The TCR sequence derives from a man in his forties or fifties with active or convalescent COVID-19. Sequenced sample: peripheral blood. The DNA of the CDR3 is TGTGCCAGCAGCTTGGGACTATCTAGCTCCTACGAGCAGTACTTC. It yields the protein CASSLGLSSSYEQYF. Combining the CDR3 with reference TRBV7-2 and TRBJ2-7 gives the whole variable domain GAGVSQSPSNKVTEKGKDVELRCDPISGHTALYWYRQSLGQGLEFLIYFQGNSAPDKSGLPSDRFSAERTGGSVSTLTIQRTQQEDSAVYLCASSLGLSSSYEQYFGPGTRLTVT.